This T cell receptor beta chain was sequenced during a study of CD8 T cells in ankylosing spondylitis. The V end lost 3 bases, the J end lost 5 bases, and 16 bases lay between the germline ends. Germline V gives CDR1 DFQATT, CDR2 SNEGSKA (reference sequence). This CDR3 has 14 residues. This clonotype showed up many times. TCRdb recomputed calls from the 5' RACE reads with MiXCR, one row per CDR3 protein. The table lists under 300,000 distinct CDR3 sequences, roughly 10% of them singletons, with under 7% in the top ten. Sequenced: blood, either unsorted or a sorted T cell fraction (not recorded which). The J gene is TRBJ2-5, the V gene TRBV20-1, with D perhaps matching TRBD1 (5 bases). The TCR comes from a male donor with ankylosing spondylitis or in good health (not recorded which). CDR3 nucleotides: TGCAGTGCTAGGTTTACAGGCGTTGGGGAGACCCAGTACTTC. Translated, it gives CSARFTGVGETQYF.